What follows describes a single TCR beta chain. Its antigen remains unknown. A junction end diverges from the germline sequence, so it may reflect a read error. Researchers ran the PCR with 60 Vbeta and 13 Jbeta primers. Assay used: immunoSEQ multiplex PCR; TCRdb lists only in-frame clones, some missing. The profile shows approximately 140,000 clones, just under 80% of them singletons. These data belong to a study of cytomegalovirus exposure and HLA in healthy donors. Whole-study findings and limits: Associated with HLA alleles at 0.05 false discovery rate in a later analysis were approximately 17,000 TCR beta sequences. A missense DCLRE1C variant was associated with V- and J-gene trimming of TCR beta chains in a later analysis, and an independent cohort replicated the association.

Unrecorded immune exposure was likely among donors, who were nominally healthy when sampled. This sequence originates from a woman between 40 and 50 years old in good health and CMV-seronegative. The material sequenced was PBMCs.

The CDR3 DNA follows: TGTGCCAGCAGCCGTTGGGACACTGAGGCTTTCTTT. Its translation is CASSRWDTEAFF. The V and J genes are TRBV14 and TRBJ1-1; weak D call: TRBD1 (6 bases). Germline values: CDR1 SGHDN, CDR2 FVKESK. The CDR3 extends over 12 amino acids.